Listed below are T cell receptor beta chains from one sample, sequenced in a study of T cells in Graves' hyperthyroidism and ophthalmopathy. MiXCR, applied by TCRdb to the multiplex PCR reads, yields one record per CDR3 protein. The sample holds under 250,000 distinct CDR3 sequences, 17% seen once. Sequencing input: blood. The receptor source for this set is a middle-aged man with Graves' hyperthyroidism. Each CDR3 is given with its conserved first and last residue.

V	J	CDR3
TRBV11-2	TRBJ2-1	CASSSISGSSYNEQFF
TRBV28	TRBJ2-1	CASSSPTSQSSYNEQFF
TRBV7-3	TRBJ2-1	CASSLASDGEQFF
TRBV7-2	TRBJ1-3	CASSSLPRDLSGNTIYF
TRBV27	TRBJ1-4	CASSLVGSNEKLFF
TRBV6-1	TRBJ2-6	CASSEALQMAGANVLTF
TRBV2	TRBJ1-3	CASRQYPGNTIYF
TRBV7-9	TRBJ2-6	CATEGFVAGANVLTF
TRBV4-2	TRBJ2-7	CASSLLGGGRSTYEQYF
TRBV20-1	TRBJ2-2	CSARATYTGELFF
TRBV19	TRBJ1-2	CASPPTGFSAQGYTF
TRBV4-1	TRBJ2-1	CASSPRDINYNEQFF
TRBV28	TRBJ2-7	CASSPFYLGRTRVPSYEQYF
TRBV11-2	TRBJ2-1	CASSSLSAWRGPYNEQFF
TRBV2	TRBJ2-1	CASSRTRGTSYNEQFF
TRBV28	TRBJ1-2	CASSSRTDRAGYTF
TRBV30	TRBJ1-1	CAWSVQRTGAAFF
TRBV11-1	TRBJ2-1	CASSLDGLEADEQFF
TRBV30	TRBJ1-5	CAWRAGFNQPQHF
TRBV2	TRBJ2-1	CASLTGTSGYNEQFF
TRBV24-1	TRBJ2-1	CATSEVGGGKQFF
TRBV6-2/TRBV6-3	TRBJ1-1	CASSYSDPENTEAFF
TRBV28	TRBJ2-1	CASSSRQGRGTTHNEQFF
TRBV2	TRBJ2-1	CASSRDGYNEQFF